These T cell receptor beta chains were read from a single sample in a study of regulatory T cells in long-lasting Graves disease. TCRdb called the multiplex PCR reads again in MiXCR, with one record for every CDR3 protein. The sample holds a few hundred thousand distinct CDR3 sequences, 12% seen once. This sample also belongs to another study, concerning T cells in Graves' hyperthyroidism and ophthalmopathy.

The source material was peripheral blood mononuclear cells (PBMCs), sampled at new diagnosis, from a patient treated with antithyroid drugs. All receptors derive from a woman aged 18-30 years with Graves disease. Both conserved end residues are part of each CDR3. D genes are given only for firm matches. Size is omitted from some rows. Given values are once, few, many or a class for expanded clones.

CDR3 DNA,CDR3 protein,clone size,J gene,V gene,D gene,CDR3 length
TGTGCCAGCAGGACTGCCCTTGAAGCTTTCTTT,CASRTALEAFF,many,TRBJ1-1,TRBV6-1,.,11
TGTGCCAGTAGTAGGCAGGGAGGTCCTGCGATCTATGGCTACACCTTC,CASSRQGGPAIYGYTF,few,TRBJ1-2,TRBV19,.,16
TGTGCCATCAGGGATCAGAAGAACACTGAAGCTTTCTTT,CAIRDQKNTEAFF,many,TRBJ1-1,TRBV10-3,.,13
TGCAGTGCCCCTCGGGACTTGAACTCCTACAATGAGCAGTTCTTC,CSAPRDLNSYNEQFF,.,TRBJ2-1,TRBV20-1,.,15
TGTGCCAGCAGCCCGGGACTAGCGGGAGAGCAGTTCTTC,CASSPGLAGEQFF,many,TRBJ2-1,TRBV9,TRBD2,13
TGCGCCAGCAGCTTGGGCTTCCAGAACGAGCAGTACTTC,CASSLGFQNEQYF,.,TRBJ2-7,TRBV5-1,.,13
TGTGCCAGCAGTTCCGGGACACTCCAAGAGACCCAGTACTTC,CASSSGTLQETQYF,many,TRBJ2-5,TRBV28,.,14
TGTGCCAGCAGTTACAGGGTCATTAGGTCCCAGTACTTC,CASSYRVIRSQYF,many,TRBJ2-5,TRBV28,.,13
TGTGCCAGCAGTCGGGGGCAGCTACAAGAGACCCAGTACTTC,CASSRGQLQETQYF,.,TRBJ2-5,TRBV9,.,14
TGTGCCAGCAGCCCGTCACAGGGGTCTCCTCTACCCTATGGCTACACCTTC,CASSPSQGSPLPYGYTF,many,TRBJ1-2,TRBV7-9,TRBD1,17
TGTGCCAGCAGTTGGATGGGACAGGGCCCAAGAGAGACCCAGTACTTC,CASSWMGQGPRETQYF,few,TRBJ2-5,TRBV27,TRBD1,16
TGTGCCAGCAGCGCACCACGGGAGGAGGGCCTCAGAGATGAGCAGTTCTTC,CASSAPREEGLRDEQFF,many,TRBJ2-1,TRBV9,TRBD2,17
TGTGCCAGTAGCCGGGACAGGGGGCGCCGAGCTTTCTTT,CASSRDRGRRAFF,few,TRBJ1-1,TRBV19,TRBD1,13
TGTGCCAGCGGATCGTTCGCGGGAGGCTCCTACAATGAGCAGTTCTTC,CASGSFAGGSYNEQFF,.,TRBJ2-1,TRBV7-2,TRBD2,16
TGTGCCAGTAGGGCCACAGCGGGAGGTCTTTCCGAGCAGTACTTC,CASRATAGGLSEQYF,.,TRBJ2-7,TRBV19,TRBD2,15
TGTGCCAGCAGTTCGATGGGTTATGGCTACACCTTC,CASSSMGYGYTF,many,TRBJ1-2,TRBV27,.,12
TGTGCCAGCAGTTTATCGATGAGGGGGCCGTACAATGAGCAGTTCTTC,CASSLSMRGPYNEQFF,many,TRBJ2-1,TRBV27,TRBD1,16
TGTGCCAGCTCACCCAGTGAAGATACGCAGTATTTT,CASSPSEDTQYF,many,TRBJ2-3,TRBV18,.,12
TGTGCCAGCAGCTTATTGGGTAGCACAGATACGCAGTATTTT,CASSLLGSTDTQYF,many,TRBJ2-3,TRBV7-2,.,14
TGCACCGCGTGGGGGGGACAGGGGGTTGGTAGAACAGATACGCAGTATTTT,CTAWGGQGVGRTDTQYF,.,TRBJ2-3,TRBV20-1,TRBD1,17
TGTGCCAGCAGCTTAGATAACAGGGGCACTGAAGCTTTCTTT,CASSLDNRGTEAFF,many,TRBJ1-1,TRBV11-3,TRBD1,14
TGTGCCAGCAGTTCGACGGGAGAGACCCAGTACTTC,CASSSTGETQYF,many,TRBJ2-5,TRBV3-1,.,12
TGTGCCAGCAGCTTAGCGGGACTAGCTTACACCGGGGAGCTGTTTTTT,CASSLAGLAYTGELFF,few,TRBJ2-2,TRBV7-8,TRBD2,16
TGTGCCAGCAGTTTACAGGGGGTTAGCAATCAGCCCCAGCATTTT,CASSLQGVSNQPQHF,many,TRBJ1-5,TRBV12-3/TRBV12-4,TRBD1,15